Following are 10 T cell receptor beta chains from one sample sequenced in a study of CD8 T cells in ankylosing spondylitis. TCRdb fed the 5' RACE reads into MiXCR, producing one record per CDR3 protein. Seen here are over 150,000 distinct CDR3 sequences, about 18% observed once, and the top ten hold 3.5% to 5%. Specimen: blood, either unsorted or a sorted T cell fraction (not recorded which). These receptors all stem from a male donor between 5 and 29 years old with ankylosing spondylitis or in good health (not recorded which).

This clonotype was found many times. The gene calls are TRBV19 and TRBJ2-1; 7 bases are a match to TRBD1. The V gene's germline CDR1 is LNHDA and CDR2 SQIVND (reference sequence). The CDR3 has 18 amino acids. Trimming removed 5 bases from V and 3 bases from J; junction bases left unmatched: 16. In nucleotides, the CDR3 is TGTGCCAGTAGTTCACTAGGGGGCTCGGGATACCGCTACAATGAGCAGTTCTTC. Translating it yields CASSSLGGSGYRYNEQFF.

This clonotype has at least ten counts. The rearrangement joins TRBV30 to TRBJ1-5; D is undetermined. Per the germline V gene, CDR1 is GTSNPN and CDR2 is SVGIG (reference sequence). The CDR3 length is 13 residues. Trimming stripped 0 bases from V and 3 bases from J, with 6 bases between. Written as DNA, the CDR3 is TGTGCCTGGAGTGTTGGGTACAATCAGCCCCAGCATTTT. Translated, it gives CAWSVGYNQPQHF.

With regard to this clonotype: This may come from a read error, since a much larger clone is one base off. The gene calls are TRBV19 and TRBJ2-2; TRBD2 might be the D (5 bases). The CDR3 extends over 12 amino acids. The germline V gene encodes CDR1 LNHDA and CDR2 SQIVND (reference sequence). The CDR3, as DNA: TGTGCCAGTAATACTCGGGCCGGGGAGCCGTTTTTT. Translation gives CASNTRAGEPFF.

There are many counts of this clonotype. This chain uses TRBV29-1 with TRBJ2-3; 12 nucleotides agree with TRBD2. The V gene end was trimmed by 6 bases and the J gene end by 3 bases; junction bases not matched to a gene: 7. CDR1 is SQVTM and CDR2 is ANQGSEA in the germline V gene. CDR3 size: 15 residues. In DNA form, the CDR3 reads TGCAGCGTGCCTAGCGGGAGGGCCTTGACAGATACGCAGTATTTT. Translation gives CSVPSGRALTDTQYF.

This clonotype has at least ten counts. The chain carries TRBV6-5 and TRBJ2-2, with 13 bases lining up with TRBD2. Germline CDR1 is MNHEY and CDR2 is SVGAGI. This CDR3 region has 15 residues. V dropped 4 bases and J dropped 9; count of bases not matched to a gene: 5. The CDR3 DNA sequence: TGTGCCAGCAGTTCCCGACTAGCGGGAGGCCGGGAGCTGTTTTTT. It is translated as CASSSRLAGGRELFF.

The rearrangement links TRBV5-5 to TRBJ2-1; a weak D match, TRBD2 (7 bases). Germline V gene sequence: CDR1 SGHKS, CDR2 YYEKEE (reference sequence). V was shortened by 6 bases and J by 6 bases, with 19 bases between the two germline ends. This CDR3 comprises 15 residues. DNA for the CDR3: TGTGCCAGCAACTCAAGGGGGGAGGGGGTCAATGAGCAGTTCTTC. Encoded protein: CASNSRGEGVNEQFF.

This clonotype was picked up many times. The gene calls are TRBV12-3 or TRBV12-4 and TRBJ2-5; no clear D gene. V dropped 9 bases and J dropped 0 bases, with 5 bases sitting between them. This CDR3 comprises 11 residues. The CDR3 is CASRYQETQYF. The DNA for the CDR3 is TGTGCCAGTCGTTACCAAGAGACCCAGTACTTC.

This clonotype was seen repeatedly, ten times or more. The V and J genes are TRBV18 and TRBJ2-5; 7 bases are shared with TRBD1. The V gene end was trimmed by 3 bases and the J gene end by 1 base; junction bases not matched to a gene: 2. Per germline, CDR1 KGHSH and CDR2 LQKENI. The CDR3 is made up of 14 amino acids. Here the CDR3 DNA reads TGTGCCAGCTCACCGACAGGGCTCCAAGAGACCCAGTACTTC. Translated: CASSPTGLQETQYF.

In its sample, this clonotype was seen many times. V gene TRBV29-1 combines with J gene TRBJ2-3, with 10 nucleotides matching TRBD1. The V gene's germline CDR1 is SQVTM and CDR2 ANQGSEA. V was pared by 5 bases and J by 7 bases, with 6 bases of the junction left unmatched. The length of the CDR3 is 13 residues. CDR3: CSVFGQGVHTQYF. In DNA form, the CDR3 reads TGCAGCGTTTTTGGACAGGGGGTTCATACGCAGTATTTT.

This clonotype was found many times. The chain links TRBV20-1 to TRBJ2-1; 7 bases are a match to TRBD2. The CDR3 runs 16 residues. The trim removed 5 bases at V and 0 bases at J, leaving 10 bases unmatched. Germline CDR1 is DFQATT and CDR2 is SNEGSKA (reference sequence). CDR3 sequence: CSAVTRGGSSYNEQFF. Here the CDR3 DNA reads TGCAGTGCTGTGACCCGCGGCGGGAGCTCCTACAATGAGCAGTTCTTC.